A selection of T cell receptor beta chains follows, all from one sample in a study of blood T cells in healthy people across ages. TCRdb used MiXCR to reprocess the 5' RACE reads, holding one entry per CDR3 protein. Of about 1.4 million distinct CDR3 sequences in the sample, approximately 60% were seen once. Input material: blood. The origin of the receptors is a man between 18 and 35 years old in good health. Each CDR3 is given with its conserved first and last residue. D genes are given only for firm matches. A row's size may be missing; if present it is once, few, many or a size class.

V gene	clone size	D gene	J gene	CDR3 DNA	CDR3 protein
TRBV6-5	NA	NA	TRBJ1-1	TGTGCCAGCAGTAGGGGAGGGGGGATGAACACTGAAGCTTTCTTT	CASSRGGGMNTEAFF
TRBV7-8	once	TRBD1	TRBJ1-1	TGTGCCAGCAGCTTTCTACCGGGACAGGGGGACACTGAAGCTTTCTTT	CASSFLPGQGDTEAFF
TRBV15	NA	NA	TRBJ2-7	TGTGCCACCAGCAGTATCCTAGGGAGTTCCTACGAGCAGTACTTC	CATSSILGSSYEQYF
TRBV29-1	NA	NA	TRBJ2-1	TGCAGCGGACAGGATGGCTCCTACAATGGGCAGTTCTTC	CSGQDGSYNGQFF
TRBV5-1	few	NA	TRBJ2-5	TGCGCCAGCAGAGTTGCCGGACAGCTACAAGAGACCCAGTACTTC	CASRVAGQLQETQYF
TRBV11-2	NA	NA	TRBJ2-3	TGTGCCAGCAGCTTACCCCTTGGGAGACAGACTGAGGGCCCTAGCACAGATACGCAGTATTTT	CASSLPLGRQTEGPSTDTQYF
TRBV5-1	NA	TRBD1	TRBJ2-1	TGCGCCAGCAGCTTGCAAGGGACAGAGTACAATGAGCAGTTCTTC	CASSLQGTEYNEQFF
TRBV6-6	NA	NA	TRBJ2-1	TGTGCCAGCAGTTACTCGCCAGATCCCCTCAATGAGCAGTTCTTC	CASSYSPDPLNEQFF
TRBV5-1	NA	TRBD2	TRBJ2-7	TGCGCCAGCAGCCCCTGGACTAGCGGGAGGGCCCTCCCCTACGAGCAGTACTTC	CASSPWTSGRALPYEQYF
TRBV7-2	NA	TRBD1	TRBJ2-3	TGTGCCAGCAGCCGGGACAGCCAGAGCACAGATACGCAGTATTTT	CASSRDSQSTDTQYF
TRBV28	NA	NA	TRBJ2-7	TGTGCCAGCAGCCTCATGGCCGGACACAGCTACGAGCAGTACTTC	CASSLMAGHSYEQYF
TRBV28	NA	TRBD2	TRBJ2-1	TGTGCCAGCAGCAGCCTGGGACTAGCGGGGGCTGTGCAGTTCTTC	CASSSLGLAGAVQFF
TRBV10-3	NA	TRBD1	TRBJ2-7	TGTGCCATCACCACTGGGACAGACTTAAACGAGCAGTACTTC	CAITTGTDLNEQYF
TRBV25-1	NA	NA	TRBJ2-1	TGTGCCAGCAGTGATTGGGGGCGAAATGAGCAGTTCTTC	CASSDWGRNEQFF
TRBV20-1	NA	NA	TRBJ2-1	TGCAGTGCTAGAGATGCCAATTACAATGAGCAGTTCTTC	CSARDANYNEQFF
TRBV29-1	few	TRBD1	TRBJ2-5	TGCAGCGTTGTACCGGGACAGGGGGCTGAAGAGACCCAGTACTTC	CSVVPGQGAEETQYF
TRBV15	NA	NA	TRBJ1-5	TGTGCCACCAGCAGAGATCCCGTTGGGCCCCAGCATTTT	CATSRDPVGPQHF
TRBV6-2/TRBV6-3	NA	NA	TRBJ2-7	TGTGCCAGCGGCGACGCGGGCATCCTGGGCTACGAGCAGTACTTC	CASGDAGILGYEQYF
TRBV24-1	few	NA	TRBJ2-3	TGTGCCACCAGTGCCCCCATGTCAGATACGCAGTATTTT	CATSAPMSDTQYF
TRBV4-1	NA	NA	TRBJ2-1	TGCGCCAGCAGCCAAGAGGGGGGTTTCAATGAGCAGTTCTTC	CASSQEGGFNEQFF
TRBV28	NA	TRBD1	TRBJ2-7	TGTGCCAGCAGTTTAGGGACAGGGTCGGGTTACGAGCAGTACTTC	CASSLGTGSGYEQYF
TRBV2	NA	NA	TRBJ2-7	TGTGCCAGCGGGGCTAGCTCCTACGAGCAGTACTTC	CASGASSYEQYF
TRBV2	NA	NA	TRBJ2-7	TGTGCCAGCAGTGAAGCTCCCCTCCAGTACTTC	CASSEAPLQYF
TRBV7-9	NA	NA	TRBJ2-3	TGTGCCAGCGCGGGCTCCTACTCCACAGATACGCAGTATTTT	CASAGSYSTDTQYF
TRBV4-3	NA	NA	TRBJ1-4	TGCGCCAGCAGCCAAGATCTGGACAGTTTTGGGATTGGAAAACTGTTTTTT	CASSQDLDSFGIGKLFF
TRBV29-1	NA	NA	TRBJ1-4	TGCAGCGTTGAGGCCGAAAAACTGTTTTTT	CSVEAEKLFF
TRBV7-9	NA	TRBD1	TRBJ2-7	TGTGCCAGCAGCCGAATCCCTGGGACAGCGAGCTCCTACGAGCAGTACTTC	CASSRIPGTASSYEQYF
TRBV4-3	few	NA	TRBJ1-2	TGCGCTAGCAGCCAAGATACGGGGGCGGTCTACACCTTC	CASSQDTGAVYTF
TRBV6-2/TRBV6-3	NA	NA	TRBJ2-5	TGTGCCAGCAGCTCGTTCCGGGACCAGGTGACCCAGTACTTC	CASSSFRDQVTQYF
TRBV10-3	NA	TRBD1	TRBJ2-7	TGTGCCATCAGTGACCCAGGGACAGCGGAGGACTACGAGCAGTACTTC	CAISDPGTAEDYEQYF